What follows is one TCR beta chain and its context. The CDR3 length is 14 residues. Germline V gene data show CDR1 as LNHNV and CDR2 as YYDKDF (reference sequence). The J segment lost 8 bases and the V segment lost 0 bases, leaving 4 bases of the junction unmatched. These data come from a study of shared T cell receptors in the human thymus. The protocol was immunoSEQ multiplex PCR, while the TCRdb copy is restricted to in-frame clones and leaves out a portion. The table has just under 550,000 clones, roughly 74% seen once; the top ten hold 0.013%. This sample was also put to use in a study of human thymus T cells. This second study says: Blood and thymic repertoires both appeared biased in V and J gene usage.

The sample comprised thymocytes. The chain joins TRBV15 to TRBJ2-1, with 7 bases matching TRBD2. This receptor was obtained from a boy younger than two with a congenital heart defect. The CDR3 DNA follows: TGTGCCACCAGCAGAGAGCGGGAGCTCGATGAGCAGTTCTTC. Protein: CATSRERELDEQFF.